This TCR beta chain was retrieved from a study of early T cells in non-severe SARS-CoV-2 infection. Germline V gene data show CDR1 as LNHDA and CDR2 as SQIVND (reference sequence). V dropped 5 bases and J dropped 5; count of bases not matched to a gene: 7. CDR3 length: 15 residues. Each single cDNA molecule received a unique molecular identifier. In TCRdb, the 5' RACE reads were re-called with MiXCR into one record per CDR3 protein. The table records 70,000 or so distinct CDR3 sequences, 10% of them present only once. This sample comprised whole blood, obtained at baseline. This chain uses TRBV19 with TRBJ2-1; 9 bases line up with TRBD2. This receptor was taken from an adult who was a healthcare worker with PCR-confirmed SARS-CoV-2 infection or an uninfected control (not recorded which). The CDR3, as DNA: TGTGCCAGTAGTTGGGCGGGAGGGGCAAACAATGAGCAGTTCTTC. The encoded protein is CASSWAGGANNEQFF.